This TCR beta chain appears in the sequencing data of a study of spatial heterogeneity in lung cancer. This clonotype was counted many times. TCRdb re-called the 5' RACE reads with MiXCR, one entry per CDR3 protein. Here the sample spans 10,000 to 13,000 distinct CDR3 sequences, approximately 8.1% being singletons. The germline V gene has CDR1 SNHLY and CDR2 FYNNEI. With 5 bases clipped from V and 4 bases from J, the junction kept 4 bases outside the gene matches. The CDR3 runs to 15 residues. Described time point: sample taken at primary tumor resection. Tumor, nontumor lung or frozen PBMC supplied whole RNA, sequenced without sorting.

The chain employs TRBV2 and TRBJ2-3; 12 positions match TRBD2. This sequence originates from a male donor with early-stage non-small cell lung cancer. The specimen comprised PBMCs, sampled at surgery. The DNA for the CDR3 is TGTGCCAGCAGTTTTCTAGCGGGGGGGGCAGATACGCAGTATTTT. Residues: CASSFLAGGADTQYF. Variable domain in full (rest from reference TRBV2 and TRBJ2-3): EPEVTQTPSHQVTQMGQEVILRCVPISNHLYFYWYRQILGQKVEFLVSFYNNEISEKSEIFDDQFSVERPDGSNFTLKIRSTKLEDSAMYFCASSFLAGGADTQYFGPGTRLTVL.